This is a list of T cell receptor beta chains from one sample in a study of T cell responses to AZD1222 COVID-19 vaccine. Measured with immunoSEQ multiplex PCR; TCRdb has only the in-frame clones, and not every one. The table shows 110,000 to 150,000 clones, with roughly 90% occurring only once. The sequences come from peripheral blood, collected on day 0 of AZD1222 vaccination. The receptors stem from an adult in good health. Both conserved end residues are part of each CDR3.

v_call: TRBV27
j_call: TRBJ2-2
cdr3_aa: CASSPGGRNTGELFF

v_call: TRBV19
j_call: TRBJ2-6
cdr3_aa: CASSPPTGAGANVLTF

v_call: TRBV6-5
j_call: TRBJ1-5
cdr3_aa: CASSTGTADNQPQHF

v_call: TRBV30
j_call: TRBJ1-4
cdr3_aa: CAWGRTGSNEKLFF

v_call: TRBV19
j_call: TRBJ1-4
cdr3_aa: CASTLGGAHGPEKLFF

v_call: TRBV6-5
j_call: TRBJ2-2
cdr3_aa: CASSYSGARFTGELFF

v_call: TRBV2
j_call: TRBJ2-2
cdr3_aa: CASSEVGNTGELFF

v_call: TRBV30
j_call: TRBJ1-4
cdr3_aa: CAWGGTKGEKLFF

v_call: TRBV4-2
j_call: TRBJ1-4
cdr3_aa: CASSQGAGAAEKLFF

v_call: TRBV19
j_call: TRBJ1-2
cdr3_aa: CASSWIGGYTF

v_call: TRBV10-3
j_call: TRBJ1-2
cdr3_aa: CAIRGTGDYGYTF

v_call: TRBV12-3/TRBV12-4
j_call: TRBJ1-5
cdr3_aa: CASSLLGNQPQHF

v_call: TRBV4-2
j_call: TRBJ1-6
cdr3_aa: CASSQGGAADNSPLHF

v_call: TRBV24-1
j_call: TRBJ2-1
cdr3_aa: CATSASREDRRFF

v_call: TRBV9
j_call: TRBJ2-7
cdr3_aa: CASGSNYEQYF

v_call: TRBV7-2
j_call: TRBJ1-6
cdr3_aa: CASSLIGTGGSPLHF

v_call: TRBV28
j_call: TRBJ1-5
cdr3_aa: CASSLSRVGGRQPQHF

v_call: TRBV11-2
j_call: TRBJ2-7
cdr3_aa: CASSLGTSGTYEQYF

v_call: TRBV19
j_call: TRBJ1-1
cdr3_aa: CASSKGGYDTEAFF

v_call: TRBV13
j_call: TRBJ2-1
cdr3_aa: CASSLRLAGEQFF

v_call: TRBV19
j_call: TRBJ1-2
cdr3_aa: CASSEDRRAYGYTF

v_call: TRBV2
j_call: TRBJ2-3
cdr3_aa: CASSGYRARSTDTQYF

v_call: TRBV15
j_call: TRBJ1-5
cdr3_aa: CATSRLQGGGQPQHF

v_call: TRBV6-2/TRBV6-3
j_call: TRBJ2-7
cdr3_aa: CASSFGTAKPSYEQYF

v_call: TRBV19
j_call: TRBJ2-1
cdr3_aa: CASSLGRGGDEQFF

v_call: TRBV7-9
j_call: TRBJ1-4
cdr3_aa: CASSLGAGRSEKLFF

v_call: TRBV7-2
j_call: TRBJ2-7
cdr3_aa: CASSPLNSRAYEQYF

v_call: TRBV6-5
j_call: TRBJ1-2
cdr3_aa: CASSYRLGDPNYGYTF

v_call: TRBV5-1
j_call: TRBJ1-1
cdr3_aa: CASSPGQGLMNTEAFF

v_call: TRBV7-3
j_call: TRBJ2-2
cdr3_aa: CASSLRQGPSTGELFF

v_call: TRBV2
j_call: TRBJ2-4
cdr3_aa: CASSERSLAKNIQYF

v_call: TRBV18
j_call: TRBJ1-4
cdr3_aa: CASSQDRSYEKLFF

v_call: TRBV10-3
j_call: TRBJ1-6
cdr3_aa: CAIGQPSSPPSPLHF

v_call: TRBV7-2
j_call: TRBJ1-5
cdr3_aa: CASSLSQVNQPQHF

v_call: TRBV6-6
j_call: TRBJ2-2
cdr3_aa: CAGSYSAGGHSGELFF

v_call: TRBV6-2/TRBV6-3
j_call: TRBJ2-7
cdr3_aa: CASSYGRSSYEQYF

v_call: TRBV4-1
j_call: TRBJ2-5
cdr3_aa: CASSPRDSPMGETQYF

v_call: TRBV14
j_call: TRBJ2-1
cdr3_aa: CASSQVWRAGRNEQFF

v_call: TRBV27
j_call: TRBJ1-1
cdr3_aa: CASRLGTNTEAFF

v_call: TRBV7-3
j_call: TRBJ1-1
cdr3_aa: CASSLYGTGNTEAFF

v_call: TRBV7-2
j_call: TRBJ2-7
cdr3_aa: CASSLEGEEEQYF

v_call: TRBV27
j_call: TRBJ1-6
cdr3_aa: CASSPLTGRSPLHF

v_call: TRBV12-5
j_call: TRBJ1-6
cdr3_aa: CASGLAPNSAGDNSPLHF

v_call: TRBV6-2/TRBV6-3
j_call: TRBJ2-2
cdr3_aa: CASSAHRGPTGELFF

v_call: TRBV7-9
j_call: TRBJ2-3
cdr3_aa: CASSSGASGGPSTDTQYF

v_call: TRBV25-1
j_call: TRBJ1-5
cdr3_aa: CASSGPDNHSNQPQHF

v_call: TRBV28
j_call: TRBJ2-1
cdr3_aa: CASSSQGGAYNEQFF

v_call: TRBV14
j_call: TRBJ1-3
cdr3_aa: CASSQGRGAGNTIYF

v_call: TRBV18
j_call: TRBJ1-2
cdr3_aa: CASSPGLKVLSGYTF

v_call: TRBV7-3
j_call: TRBJ2-7
cdr3_aa: CASSPTLGGEQYF

v_call: TRBV18
j_call: TRBJ1-3
cdr3_aa: CASSPQGVSGNTIYF

v_call: TRBV10-3
j_call: TRBJ2-1
cdr3_aa: CAISPGGSYNEQFF

v_call: TRBV7-9
j_call: TRBJ1-1
cdr3_aa: CASSLRGALTEAFF